These 4 T cell receptor beta chains were all obtained from the same sample, sequenced in a study of blood T cell repertoires in COVID-19 (dated by TCRdb to about 2020). The library came from the immunoSEQ multiplex PCR assay. The clones in this table, taken by TCRdb from immuneACCESS, are in-frame only. Not every clone is retained; where verified, under half of the shortfall comes from an unresolved V gene, and the cause of the rest is unknown. The sample table records 80,000 to 85,000 clones; approximately 80% of these occur just once. The top ten clones comprise under 15% of the sample. Sequencing used peripheral blood. The source of these receptors is a human donor in a cohort sampled during active COVID-19.

The chain links TRBV19 to TRBJ1-1; no clear D gene. V lost 3 bases and J 1 base, leaving 9 bases between the germline ends. This CDR3 spans 14 amino acids. Germline V gene lookup returns CDR1 LNHDA and CDR2 SQIVND (reference sequence). This chain's CDR3 is CASSISGRNTEAFF. CDR3 nucleotides: TGTGCCAGTAGTATTTCGGGGAGGAACACTGAAGCTTTCTTT.

This chain connects TRBV7-2 to TRBJ2-5; D perhaps matches TRBD1 (6 bases). Germline V gene lookup returns CDR1 SGHTA and CDR2 FQGNSA. The CDR3 loop spans 14 amino acids. The germline V and J ends were trimmed by 5 bases and 4 bases, with 14 bases remaining between them. The CDR3 region has the DNA TGTGCCAGCAGCCGGAGCAGGGGTCGAGAGACCCAGTACTTC. The encoded protein is CASSRSRGRETQYF.

The chain carries TRBV5-6 and TRBJ1-5; 11 nucleotides match TRBD1. The J segment lost 6 bases and the V segment lost 4 bases, leaving 3 bases of the junction unmatched. Germline assignment: CDR1 SGHDT and CDR2 YYEEEE. This CDR3 contains 14 residues. DNA of the CDR3: TGTGCCAGCAGCCGGGGACAGGGGGGTCAGCCCCAGCATTTT. It codes for CASSRGQGGQPQHF.

The chain combines TRBV15 with TRBJ2-5, with 8 nucleotides matching TRBD1. CDR3 size: 16 residues. Losses at the gene ends were 5 bases for V and 6 bases for J; bases not matched to a gene: 14. Per germline, CDR1 LNHNV and CDR2 YYDKDF (reference sequence). CDR3 loop: CATSDPRTGTIKTQYF. The CDR3 bases are TGTGCCACCAGCGACCCTCGGACAGGGACGATCAAGACCCAGTACTTC.